The 11 T cell receptor beta chains reported below all come from one sample, sequenced in a study of T-cell memory formation after mild COVID-19. Via MiXCR, TCRdb re-called the 5' RACE reads, giving one row per CDR3 protein. Seen here are 190,000 or so distinct CDR3 sequences, about 10% observed once, and the top ten hold roughly 3.2%. Sequencing was carried out using PBMCs or a T cell subset sorted from them (not recorded which). The receptors shown here come from a man younger than 35 who had mild COVID-19 (a few samples of this study predate the infection). Cell type and time point are not known.

The CDR3 region is CASSALAGGRGTQYF. In nucleotides, the CDR3 is TGTGCCAGCAGCGCCTTAGCGGGGGGGCGTGGGACCCAGTACTTC. The chain carries TRBV7-2 and TRBJ2-5; 11 positions match TRBD2. The CDR3 extends over 15 amino acids. Germline V lookup: CDR1 SGHTA, CDR2 FQGNSA. V was clipped by 5 bases and J by 7 bases; unmatched bases: 9.

The chain joins TRBV5-5 to TRBJ2-5; 13 positions match TRBD2. V lost 4 bases to trimming and J lost 2 bases; unmatched junction nucleotides: 8. CDR3 length equals 17 residues. Germline loops: CDR1 SGHKS, CDR2 YYEKEE (reference sequence). In DNA form, the CDR3 reads TGTGCCAGCAGCCCACGTACTAGCGGGGGGGCTCAAGAGACCCAGTACTTC. Translating gives CASSPRTSGGAQETQYF.

This clonotype was seen a few times. The chain recombines TRBV30 with TRBJ2-7, with TRBD2 identical over 10 bases. This CDR3 is built from 16 residues. V lost 0 bases to trimming and J lost 4 bases; unmatched junction nucleotides: 9. The V gene's germline CDR1 is GTSNPN and CDR2 SVGIG (reference sequence). This chain's CDR3 is CAWSVLRGLAWYEQYF. DNA of the CDR3: TGTGCCTGGAGTGTACTAAGGGGACTAGCGTGGTACGAGCAGTACTTC. The complete variable domain, with remaining parts taken from reference TRBV30 and TRBJ2-7, reads SQTIHQWPATLVQPVGSPLSLECTVEGTSNPNLYWYRQAAGRGLQLLFYSVGIGQISSEVPQNLSASRPQDRQFILSSKKLLLSDSGFYLCAWSVLRGLAWYEQYFGPGTRLTVT.

This clonotype was observed a few times. J is TRBJ1-3 and V is TRBV6-1, with unresolved D. Trimming took off 0 bases at V and 4 bases at J, with 4 bases between the two ends. The CDR3 loop spans 13 amino acids. From germline, CDR1 is MNHNS and CDR2 SASEGT. The CDR3 region has the DNA TGTGCCAGCAGTGAAGCTGGCGGAAACACCATATATTTT. It translates to CASSEAGGNTIYF.

This clonotype occurred a few times. This chain joins TRBV10-3 and TRBJ1-3; D remains unclear. The CDR3 is 15 residues long. Germline CDR1 is ENHRY and CDR2 is SYGVKD. Between the trimmed V and J ends, which lost 3 bases and 2 bases, there was a span of 11 bases. The CDR3: CAISEGLAPGNTIYF. The CDR3, as DNA: TGTGCCATCAGTGAAGGGTTGGCCCCTGGAAACACCATATATTTT.

This clonotype showed up many times. The gene calls are TRBV7-9 and TRBJ2-3; no clear D. The CDR3 is 12 amino acids. Germline assignment: CDR1 SEHNR and CDR2 FQNEAQ (reference sequence). The V end lost 8 bases, the J end lost 4 bases, and 10 bases lay between the germline ends. This CDR3 reads CASLGRSDTQYF. The CDR3 nucleotides read TGTGCCAGCTTGGGCCGGTCAGATACGCAGTATTTT.

The chain has TRBV28 and TRBJ2-3, with D hard to call. CDR1 is MDHEN and CDR2 is SYDVKM in the germline V gene. V dropped 7 bases and J dropped 1 base, with 15 bases sitting between them. The CDR3 loop spans 15 amino acids. The CDR3 nucleotides read TGTGCCAGCACCCCCATCAGGTTCGGCACAGATACGCAGTATTTT. Amino acid sequence: CASTPIRFGTDTQYF.

This clonotype was counted ten times or more. This chain connects TRBV27 to TRBJ2-2, with 7 bases lining up with TRBD1. This CDR3 contains 14 residues. In germline, CDR1 is MNHEY, CDR2 SMNVEV (reference sequence). The ends lost 6 bases at V and 2 bases at J; junction bases unmatched: 3. The CDR3 region has the DNA TGTGCCAGCAGAGGGACAGCTAACACCGGGGAGCTGTTTTTT. The encoded protein is CASRGTANTGELFF.

This clonotype was found a few times. This chain uses TRBV12-3 or TRBV12-4 with TRBJ2-6, with 8 nucleotides matching TRBD1. V lost 6 bases to trimming and J lost 2 bases; unmatched junction nucleotides: 0. This CDR3 spans 14 amino acids. In DNA form, the CDR3 reads TGTGCCAGCAGGGGACAGGCTGGGGCCAACGTCCTGACTTTC. Protein product: CASRGQAGANVLTF.

This clonotype was counted ten times or more. The rearrangement joins TRBV7-2 to TRBJ2-3; D is ambiguous. Trimming took 4 bases from V and 1 from J, leaving 3 bases between them. Germline loops: CDR1 SGHTA, CDR2 FQGNSA. This CDR3 region has 12 residues. The CDR3 region is CASSSGTDTQYF. The CDR3 nucleotides read TGTGCCAGCAGCTCGGGCACAGATACGCAGTATTTT.

The chain links TRBV7-2 to TRBJ1-2, with D tentatively TRBD1 (6 bases). The CDR3 extends over 14 amino acids. V shed 3 bases and J shed 4 bases, with 12 bases lying between them. Germline loops: CDR1 SGHTA, CDR2 FQGNSA. Written as DNA, the CDR3 is TGTGCCAGCAGCTTCAGGGGTCTCTTCTATGGCTACACCTTC. Encoded protein: CASSFRGLFYGYTF.